This T cell receptor beta chain is from a study of blood T cell repertoires in COVID-19. Germline CDR1 and CDR2: SEHNR and FQNEAQ (reference sequence). V trimming: 1 base; J trimming: 7 bases; junction bases outside the gene matches: 5. CDR3 length: 14 amino acids. Sequencing was performed with immunoSEQ multiplex PCR; in TCRdb, only in-frame clones are kept and a portion is missing. The table has 250,000 to 300,000 clones, 85% to 90% seen once. The clonotype was recovered from a man aged 40-50 years who had recovered from COVID-19. The chain links TRBV7-9 to TRBJ1-2, with TRBD1 matching over 8 bases. Sequenced sample: PBMCs or T cells enriched from blood (not recorded which). The CDR3 loop reads CASSLVRTGIGYTF. CDR3 sequence (DNA): TGTGCCAGCAGCTTAGTTAGGACAGGGATTGGCTACACCTTC. Full variable domain (remainder filled in from reference TRBV7-9 and TRBJ1-2): DTGVSQNPRHKITKRGQNVTFRCDPISEHNRLYWYRQTLGQGPEFLTYFQNEAQLEKSRLLSDRFSAERPKGSFSTLEIQRTEQGDSAMYLCASSLVRTGIGYTFGSGTRLTVV.